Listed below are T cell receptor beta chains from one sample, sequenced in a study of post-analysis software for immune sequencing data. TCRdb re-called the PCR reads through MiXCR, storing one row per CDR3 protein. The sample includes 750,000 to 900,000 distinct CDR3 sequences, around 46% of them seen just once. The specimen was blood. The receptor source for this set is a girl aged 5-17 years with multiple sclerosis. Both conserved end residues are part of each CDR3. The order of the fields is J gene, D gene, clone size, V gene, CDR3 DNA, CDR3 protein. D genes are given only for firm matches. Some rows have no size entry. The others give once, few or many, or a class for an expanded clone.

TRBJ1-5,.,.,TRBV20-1,TGCAGTGCTAGAGATTTGAATAGCAATCAGCCCCAGCATTTT,CSARDLNSNQPQHF
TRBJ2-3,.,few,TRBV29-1,TGCAGCGTTGGCCCCGGGCTGATGGGGGATACGCAGTATTTT,CSVGPGLMGDTQYF
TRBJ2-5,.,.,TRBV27,TGTGCCAGCAGTTTACAGGGTCCAGAGACCCAGTACTTC,CASSLQGPETQYF
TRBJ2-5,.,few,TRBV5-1,TGCGCCAGCAGCTTACGGGAGAGCCAAGAGACCCAGTACTTC,CASSLRESQETQYF
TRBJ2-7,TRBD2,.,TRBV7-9,TGTGCCAGCAGCCGTTCGTTGAGCGGGAGGATGCAAAACGAGCAGTACTTC,CASSRSLSGRMQNEQYF
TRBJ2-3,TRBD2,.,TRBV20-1,TGCAGTGCTTTCCCTAGCGGGAGGGCGCGAGGGTTAGTCACAGATACGCAGTATTTT,CSAFPSGRARGLVTDTQYF
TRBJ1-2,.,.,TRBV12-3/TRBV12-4,TGTGCCAGCAGTTTTCCCGGGGGGACCTGCACCTTC,CASSFPGGTCTF
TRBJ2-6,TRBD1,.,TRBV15,TGTGCCATCGGGACAGAGTCTGGTGGGGCCAACGTCCTGACTTTC,CAIGTESGGANVLTF
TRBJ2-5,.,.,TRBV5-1,TGCGCCAGCAGCTTGCAAACCCTACGGGAGACCCAGTACTTC,CASSLQTLRETQYF
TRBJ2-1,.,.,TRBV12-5,TGTGTCAGCAGCCCCTCGGGGAATGAGCAGTTCTTC,CVSSPSGNEQFF
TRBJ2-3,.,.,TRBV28,TGTGCCAGCAGTTCCCCTCTCGGGACTTACACAGATACGCAGTATTTT,CASSSPLGTYTDTQYF
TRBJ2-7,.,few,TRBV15,TGTGCCACCAGCAGAGGGGTCTCCTACGAGCAGTACTTC,CATSRGVSYEQYF
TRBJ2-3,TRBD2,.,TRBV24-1,TGTGCCACCAGTGATTCCGGGTGGGGGACTAGCGGCACAGATACGCAGTATTTT,CATSDSGWGTSGTDTQYF
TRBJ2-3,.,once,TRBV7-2,TGTGCCAGCAGCTTAGAGGGAACTACCCGGGATACGCAGTATTTT,CASSLEGTTRDTQYF
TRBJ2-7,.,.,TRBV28,TGTGCCAGCAGGAAACCGGGGTTCTACGAGCAGTACTTC,CASRKPGFYEQYF